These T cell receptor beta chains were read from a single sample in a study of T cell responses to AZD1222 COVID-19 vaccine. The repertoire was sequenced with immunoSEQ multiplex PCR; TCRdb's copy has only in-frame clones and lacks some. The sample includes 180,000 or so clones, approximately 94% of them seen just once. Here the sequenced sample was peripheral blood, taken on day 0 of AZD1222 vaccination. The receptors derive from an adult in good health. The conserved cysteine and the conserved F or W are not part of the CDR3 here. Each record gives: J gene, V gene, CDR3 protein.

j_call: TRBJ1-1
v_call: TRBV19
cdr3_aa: ASSIGPSTEAF

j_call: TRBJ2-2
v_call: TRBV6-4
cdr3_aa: ASSESGSTGELF

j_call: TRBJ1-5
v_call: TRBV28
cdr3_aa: ACRRGKEYQPQH

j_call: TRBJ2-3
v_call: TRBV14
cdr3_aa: ASSQDRLGPSDTQY

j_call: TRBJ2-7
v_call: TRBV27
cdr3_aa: ASSWNRAYEQY

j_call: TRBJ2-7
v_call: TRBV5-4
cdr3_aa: ASSLGLAGGGEQY

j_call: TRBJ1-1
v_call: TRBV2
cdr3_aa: ASRIGQDTEAF

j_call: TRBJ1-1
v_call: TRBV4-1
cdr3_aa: ASSQVRNTEAF

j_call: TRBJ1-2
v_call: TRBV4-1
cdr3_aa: ASSHARGGAGYGYT

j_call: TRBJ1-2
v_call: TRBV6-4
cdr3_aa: ASSEGDGADGYT

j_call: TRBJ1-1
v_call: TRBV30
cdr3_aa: ACSGTLTEAF

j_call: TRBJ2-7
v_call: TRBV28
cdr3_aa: ASRTGGTYEQY

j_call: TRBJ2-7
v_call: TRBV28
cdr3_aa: ASSFDSYEQY

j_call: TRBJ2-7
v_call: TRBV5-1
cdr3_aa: ASSLVAAGGYEQY

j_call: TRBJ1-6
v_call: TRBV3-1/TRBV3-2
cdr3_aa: ASSQERASPRSYNSPLH

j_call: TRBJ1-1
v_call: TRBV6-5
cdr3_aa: ASTGKGINTEAF

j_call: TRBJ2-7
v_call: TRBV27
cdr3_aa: ASSLSGTGGSEQY

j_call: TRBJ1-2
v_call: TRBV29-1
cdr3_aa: SVESLYGYT

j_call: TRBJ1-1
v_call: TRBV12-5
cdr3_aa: ASGLVQLVTMNTEAF

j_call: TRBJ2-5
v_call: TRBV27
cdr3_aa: ASSLSGGQTQY

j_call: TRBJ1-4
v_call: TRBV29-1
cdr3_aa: SALGNEKLF

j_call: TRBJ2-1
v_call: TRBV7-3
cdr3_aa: ASSLTPYNEQF

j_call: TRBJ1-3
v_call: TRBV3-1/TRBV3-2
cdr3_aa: ASSQDRVVGNTIY

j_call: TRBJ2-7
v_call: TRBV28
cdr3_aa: ASSLGIRPYEQY

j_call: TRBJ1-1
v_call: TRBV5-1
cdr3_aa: ASARATDTEAF

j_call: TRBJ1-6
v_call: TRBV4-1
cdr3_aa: ASSQGGWSPLH

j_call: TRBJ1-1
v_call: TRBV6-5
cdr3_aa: ASSYSDRVTEAF

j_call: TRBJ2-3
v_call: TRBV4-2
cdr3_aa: ASSQGLTGTDYTDTQY

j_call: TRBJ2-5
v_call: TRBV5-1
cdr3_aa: ASSLRETQY

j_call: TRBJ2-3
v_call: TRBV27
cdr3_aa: ASSLYGDTDTQY

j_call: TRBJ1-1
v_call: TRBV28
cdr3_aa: ASVLQGMNTEAF

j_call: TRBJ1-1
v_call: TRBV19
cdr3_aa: ASLRPGQGEMNTEAF

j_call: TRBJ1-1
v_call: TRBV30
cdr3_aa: AWSFGGSNTEAF

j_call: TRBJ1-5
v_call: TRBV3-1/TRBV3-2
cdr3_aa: ASSHPDQPQH

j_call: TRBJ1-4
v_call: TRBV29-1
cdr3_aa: SAGQGTNEKLF

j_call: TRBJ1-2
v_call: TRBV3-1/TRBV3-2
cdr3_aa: ASSQVMVGYT

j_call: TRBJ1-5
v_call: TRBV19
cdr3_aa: ASSFLGNQPQH

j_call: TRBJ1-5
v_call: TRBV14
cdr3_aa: ASSRSGIHQPQH

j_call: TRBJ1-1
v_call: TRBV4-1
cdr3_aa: ASRRGENTEAF

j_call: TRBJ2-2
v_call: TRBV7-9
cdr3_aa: ASSPRLGPTGELF

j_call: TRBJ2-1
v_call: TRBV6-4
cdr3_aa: ASSRLAGDYNEQF

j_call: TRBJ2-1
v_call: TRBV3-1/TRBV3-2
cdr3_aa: ASSQTQGTGGHNEQF